This TCR beta chain appears in the sequencing data of a study of cytomegalovirus exposure and HLA in healthy donors. Broader study findings: The classifier reportedly diagnosed cytomegalovirus status with high sensitivity and specificity.

PCR was performed using 60 Vbeta and 13 Jbeta primers. TCRdb's table, derived via immunoSEQ multiplex PCR, lists solely in-frame clones and lacks some. The table includes about 150,000 clones, more than 60% detected once. Germline loops: CDR1 MNHEY, CDR2 SVGAGI. The CDR3 totals 15 residues. V lost 2 bases and J 8 bases, leaving 16 bases between the germline ends. This clone has a single count. Its specificity is not known. The chain combines TRBV6-5 with TRBJ1-3; no definite D call. Sequencing input: PBMCs. This clonotype was obtained from a woman between 35 and 50 years old in good health and CMV-seronegative. The CDR3 loop reads CASSYRPGSSDTIYF. CDR3 bases: TGTGCCAGCAGTTACCGCCCAGGCAGTTCAGACACCATATATTTT.